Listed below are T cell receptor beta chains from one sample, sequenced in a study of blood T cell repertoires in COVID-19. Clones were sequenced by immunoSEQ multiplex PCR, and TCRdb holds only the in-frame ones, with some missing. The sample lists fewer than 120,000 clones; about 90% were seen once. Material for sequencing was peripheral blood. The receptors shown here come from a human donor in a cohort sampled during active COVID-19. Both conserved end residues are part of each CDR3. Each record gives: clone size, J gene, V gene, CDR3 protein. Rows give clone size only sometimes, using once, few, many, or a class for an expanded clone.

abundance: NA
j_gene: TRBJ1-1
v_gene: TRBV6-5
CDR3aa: CASIGQMNTEAFF

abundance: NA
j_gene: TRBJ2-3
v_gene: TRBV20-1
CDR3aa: CSASPGGMKDTQYF

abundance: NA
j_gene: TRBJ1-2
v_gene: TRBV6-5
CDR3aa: CASSYGGTEANYGYTF

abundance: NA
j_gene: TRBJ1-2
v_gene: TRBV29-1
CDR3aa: CSVPPRDSDYGYTF

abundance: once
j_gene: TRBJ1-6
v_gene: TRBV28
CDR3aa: CASTPFGGDNSPLHF

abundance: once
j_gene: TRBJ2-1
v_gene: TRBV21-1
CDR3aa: CARDRASSYNEQFF

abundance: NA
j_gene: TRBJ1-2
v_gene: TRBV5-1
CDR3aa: CASSTTWSGIGYTF

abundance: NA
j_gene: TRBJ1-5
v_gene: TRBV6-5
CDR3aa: CASSRGQGSNQPQHF

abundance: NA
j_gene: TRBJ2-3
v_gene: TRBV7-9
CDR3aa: CASSSYDTGGDTQYF

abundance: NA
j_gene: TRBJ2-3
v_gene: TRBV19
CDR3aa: CASKVYRGQGRQDTQYF

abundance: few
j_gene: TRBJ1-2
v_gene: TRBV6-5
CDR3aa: CATSTVNYGYTF

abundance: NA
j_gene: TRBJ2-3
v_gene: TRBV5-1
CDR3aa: CASRLAESTDTQYF

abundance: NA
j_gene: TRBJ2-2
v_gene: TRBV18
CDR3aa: CASSPDRDNTGELFF

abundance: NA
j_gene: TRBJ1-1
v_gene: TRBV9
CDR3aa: CASSGHTNLNTEAFF

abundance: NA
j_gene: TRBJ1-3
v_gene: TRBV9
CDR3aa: CASSPRPGSSGNTIYF

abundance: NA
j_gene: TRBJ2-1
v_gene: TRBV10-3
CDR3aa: CAISGYGLVGDNEQFF

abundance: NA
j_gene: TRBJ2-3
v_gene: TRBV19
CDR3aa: CASSTTGTSTDTQYF

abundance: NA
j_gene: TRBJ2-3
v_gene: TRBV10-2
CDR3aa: CASSESARGGSDTQYF

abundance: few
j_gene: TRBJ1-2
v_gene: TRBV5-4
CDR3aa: CASSLGVTNGYGYTF

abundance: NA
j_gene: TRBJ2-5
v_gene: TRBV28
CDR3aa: CASSLSLAGEETQYF

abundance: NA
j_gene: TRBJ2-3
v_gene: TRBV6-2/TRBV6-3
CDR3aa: CASSYFGLAGGGYGDTQYF

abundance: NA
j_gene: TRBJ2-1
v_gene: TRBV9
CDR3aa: CASSASPAGHSYNEQFF

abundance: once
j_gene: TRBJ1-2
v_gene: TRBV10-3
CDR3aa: CAISERQLHGYTF

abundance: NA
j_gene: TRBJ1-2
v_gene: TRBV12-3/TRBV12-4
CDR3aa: CASSGDRSGGYTF

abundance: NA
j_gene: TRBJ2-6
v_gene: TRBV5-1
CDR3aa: CASSLAGSTAPLLSGANVLTF

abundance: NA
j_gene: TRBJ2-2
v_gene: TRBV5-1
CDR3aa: CASSLGGTAESGELFF

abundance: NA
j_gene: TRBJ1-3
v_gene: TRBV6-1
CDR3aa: CAAVAPGGSGNTIYF

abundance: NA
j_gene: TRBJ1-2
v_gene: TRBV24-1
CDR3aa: CATSDFDSSYGYTF

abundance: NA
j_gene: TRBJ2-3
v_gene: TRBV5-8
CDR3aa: CASSPGTSGGLYTQYF

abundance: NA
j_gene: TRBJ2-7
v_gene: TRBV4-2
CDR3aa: CASSQDFVEIYEQYF

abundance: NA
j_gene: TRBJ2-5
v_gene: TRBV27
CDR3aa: CASKQGWGQETQYF

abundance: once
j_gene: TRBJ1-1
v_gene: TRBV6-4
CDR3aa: CASRDLDRGNTEAFF

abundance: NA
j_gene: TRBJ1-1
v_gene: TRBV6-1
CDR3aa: CASSEGHKGEAFF

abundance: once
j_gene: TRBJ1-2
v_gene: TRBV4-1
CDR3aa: CASSQAAGTGGYGYTF

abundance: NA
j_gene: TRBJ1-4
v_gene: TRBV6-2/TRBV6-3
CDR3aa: CASSQYRTSRLGDEKLFF

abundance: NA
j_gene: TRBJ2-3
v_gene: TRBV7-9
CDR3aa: CASSLNAGRSTDTQYF

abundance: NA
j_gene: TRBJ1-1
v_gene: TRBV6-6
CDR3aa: CASNPTGLNTEAFF

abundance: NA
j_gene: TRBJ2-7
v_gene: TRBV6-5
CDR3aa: CASRSGHGYEQYF

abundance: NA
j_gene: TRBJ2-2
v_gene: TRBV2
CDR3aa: CASSGRGELFF

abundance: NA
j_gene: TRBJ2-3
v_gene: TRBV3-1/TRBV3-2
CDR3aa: CASSPRQGAPRSTDTQYF

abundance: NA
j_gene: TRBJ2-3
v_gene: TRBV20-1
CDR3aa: CSASRGQNTDTQYF

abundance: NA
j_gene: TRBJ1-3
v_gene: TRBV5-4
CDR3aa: CASSLETAVSGNTIYF

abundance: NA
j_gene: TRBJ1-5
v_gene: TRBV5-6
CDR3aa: CASSFGHQNQPQHF

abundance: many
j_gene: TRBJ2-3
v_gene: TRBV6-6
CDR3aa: CASSPLGEAGVGDTQYF

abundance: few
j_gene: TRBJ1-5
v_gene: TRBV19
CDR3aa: CASSIVERPQHF

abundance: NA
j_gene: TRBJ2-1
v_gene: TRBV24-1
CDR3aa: CATSGRGGSYNEQFF

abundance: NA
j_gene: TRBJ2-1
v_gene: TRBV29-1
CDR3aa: CSVEGYGRNYNEQFF

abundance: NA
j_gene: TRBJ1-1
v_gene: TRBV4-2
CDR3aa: CASSPLAFSGRGNEAFF

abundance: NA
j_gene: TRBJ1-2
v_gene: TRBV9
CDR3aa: CASSPRQGVYGYTF

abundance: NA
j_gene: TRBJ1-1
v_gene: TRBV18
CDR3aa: CASSPRGQGLTEAFF

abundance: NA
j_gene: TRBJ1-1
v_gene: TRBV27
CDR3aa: CASSFGGQGTFF